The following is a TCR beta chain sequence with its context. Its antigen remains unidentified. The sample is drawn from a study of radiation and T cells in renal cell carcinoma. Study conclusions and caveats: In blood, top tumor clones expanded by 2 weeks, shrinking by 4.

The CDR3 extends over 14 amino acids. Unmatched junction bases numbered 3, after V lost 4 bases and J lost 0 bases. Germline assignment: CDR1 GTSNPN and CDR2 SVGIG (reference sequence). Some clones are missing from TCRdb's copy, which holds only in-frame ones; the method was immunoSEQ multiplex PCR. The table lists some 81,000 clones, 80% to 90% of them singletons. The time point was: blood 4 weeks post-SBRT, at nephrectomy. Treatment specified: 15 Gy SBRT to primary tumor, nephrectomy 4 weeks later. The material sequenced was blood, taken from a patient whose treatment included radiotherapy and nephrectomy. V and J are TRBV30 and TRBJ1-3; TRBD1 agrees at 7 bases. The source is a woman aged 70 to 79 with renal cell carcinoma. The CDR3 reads CAWTTGVSGNTIYF. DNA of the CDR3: TGTGCCTGGACTACAGGGGTCTCTGGAAACACCATATATTTT.